Listed below are T cell receptor beta chains from one sample, sequenced in a study of cytomegalovirus exposure and HLA in healthy donors. Generated by immunoSEQ multiplex PCR, the TCRdb table keeps only in-frame clones and is missing some. The data hold over 200,000 clones, with 77% observed a single time. The sequenced sample consisted of PBMCs. These receptors were taken from a woman in her fifties or sixties in good health and CMV-seropositive. CDR3s include the opening cysteine and the closing phenylalanine or tryptophan. D genes are given only for firm matches. The listing skips clone size in some rows; elsewhere it reads once, few, many or a size class.

>TRBJ2-6|NA|TRBV2|NA
TGTGCCAGGACCCCTCCCAGACAGGCCCTCACCTCTGGGGCCAACGTCCTGACTTTC
CARTPPRQALTSGANVLTF
>TRBJ2-6|few|TRBV27|TRBD2
TGTGCCAGCAGCCCGGGGGGGAGACAGGAGCTCTCTGGGGCCAACGTCCTGACTTTC
CASSPGGRQELSGANVLTF
>TRBJ1-6|few|TRBV7-2|TRBD1
TGTGCCAGCAGCGCCCGACAGGGGACCTCTAATTCACCCCTCCACTTT
CASSARQGTSNSPLHF
>TRBJ2-7|few|TRBV15|NA
TGTGCCACCAGCAGAGATCGGACATCATACGAGCAGTACTTC
CATSRDRTSYEQYF
>TRBJ1-1|NA|TRBV6-6|NA
TGTGCCAGCAGGCGAGAGGAAGCTTTCTTT
CASRREEAFF
>TRBJ2-7|NA|TRBV19|NA
TGTGCCAGTAGTATAGTCGCGGCAGGGGAATCCTACGAGCAGTACTTC
CASSIVAAGESYEQYF
>TRBJ1-1|NA|TRBV5-1|TRBD1
TGCGCCAGCAGCCCCAGGGACAGGACCATGAACACTGAAGCTTTCTTT
CASSPRDRTMNTEAFF
>TRBJ2-2|NA|TRBV11-2|NA
TGTGCCAGCAGCACAACTATCATCACCGGGGAGCTGTTTTTT
CASSTTIITGELFF
>TRBJ2-7|few|TRBV28|TRBD1
TGTGCCGGGGGGACAGGGGGCGACTACGAGCAGTACTTC
CAGGTGGDYEQYF
>TRBJ1-1|NA|TRBV18|NA
TGTGCCAGCTCGCCGGGACAACAGATGAACACTGAAGCTTTCTTT
CASSPGQQMNTEAFF
>TRBJ1-1|NA|TRBV6-4|NA
TGTGCCAGCAGTGACCAGGAAGGCACTGAAGCTTTCTTT
CASSDQEGTEAFF
>TRBJ2-7|NA|TRBV2|TRBD2
TGTGCCCCAACCCCGGGACTAGCGGGAGGGTCCTACGAGCAGTACTTC
CAPTPGLAGGSYEQYF
>TRBJ2-7|NA|TRBV10-3|TRBD1
TGTGCCATCAGTGCGGGGACAGGGGGGGCCTACGAGCAGCACTTC
CAISAGTGGAYEQHF
>TRBJ2-7|few|TRBV10-1|NA
TGCGCCAGCAGTGCCTTCTCCGCCGGCGAGCAGTACTTC
CASSAFSAGEQYF
>TRBJ1-1|NA|TRBV6-5|NA
TGTGCCAGCAGGAGAGGTGTGGCCGAGGTCACTGAAGCTTTCTTT
CASRRGVAEVTEAFF
>TRBJ2-5|few|TRBV5-1|NA
TGCGCCAGCAGCTTGGGGTCGGGGTCGTTCCGAGAGACCCAGTACTTC
CASSLGSGSFRETQYF
>TRBJ2-4|few|TRBV19|TRBD2
TGTGCCAGTAGTCAAATAGCGGGAGCGGGCAACATTCAGTACTTC
CASSQIAGAGNIQYF
>TRBJ2-7|NA|TRBV6-4|TRBD2
TGTGCCAGCAGTCGGGCGGGAGGGCCCTCCCACGAGCAGTACTTC
CASSRAGGPSHEQYF
>TRBJ2-5|NA|TRBV6-5|NA
TGTGCCAGCACCCTCCCCGGGAGCGAGACCCAGTACTTC
CASTLPGSETQYF
>TRBJ2-7|NA|TRBV6-5|TRBD2
TGTGCCAGCAGCATAAGCGGGAGGGTTTACGAGCAGTACTTC
CASSISGRVYEQYF
>TRBJ1-5|NA|TRBV5-1|NA
TGCGCCAGCAGCTTGGATGGGGAGGTACAGCCCCAGCATTTT
CASSLDGEVQPQHF
>TRBJ2-3|NA|TRBV10-2|TRBD2
TGCGCCAGCAGTTGGGCTAGCGGGAGTGGGACAGATACGCAGTATTTT
CASSWASGSGTDTQYF
>TRBJ1-1|few|TRBV18|NA
TGTGCCAGTTCGGACAGTCCGAACACTGAAGCTTTCTTT
CASSDSPNTEAFF
>TRBJ2-3|once|TRBV9|NA
TGTGCCAGCAGCCGACGACAGCAGACAGATACGCAGTATTTT
CASSRRQQTDTQYF
>TRBJ1-4|NA|TRBV4-1|TRBD1
TGCGCCAGCAGCCAGCCGGGACAGGGGAATGAAAAACTGTTTTTT
CASSQPGQGNEKLFF
>TRBJ2-1|NA|TRBV7-2|NA
TGTGCCAGCAGCTTAAATACCTACAATGAGCAGTTCTTC
CASSLNTYNEQFF
>TRBJ1-1|NA|TRBV27|TRBD1
TGTGCCAGCAGTTTAGGGGACAGGGTGAGGAACACTGAAGCTTTCTTT
CASSLGDRVRNTEAFF
>TRBJ2-7|NA|TRBV11-2|NA
TGTGCCAGCAGCTACGGGTACGAGCAGTACTTC
CASSYGYEQYF
>TRBJ2-1|few|TRBV15|TRBD2
TGTGCCACCAGGCTCCTCTACGGGACTAGCGGGAGGGCTAGGTTCAATGAGCAGTTCTTC
CATRLLYGTSGRARFNEQFF
>TRBJ1-2|NA|TRBV20-1|NA
TGCAGTGCCAACAGGGTTGGAGGCTACACCTTC
CSANRVGGYTF
>TRBJ1-6|NA|TRBV30|NA
TGTGCCTGGGCCACGCTCTCCGGACAGAATTCACCCCTCCACTTT
CAWATLSGQNSPLHF
>TRBJ2-1|few|TRBV5-4|TRBD2
TGTGCCAGCAGCTCTGCTTCTAGCGGGAGTACCTACAATGAGCAGTTCTTC
CASSSASSGSTYNEQFF
>TRBJ2-7|NA|TRBV19|TRBD2
TGTGCCAGTAAAGGTGGGGTAGCGGGGGCCGCGACCTACGAGCAGTACTTC
CASKGGVAGAATYEQYF
>TRBJ1-5|NA|TRBV19|NA
TGTGCCAGTAGTAAAAAAAGGGGCCAGCCCCAGCATTTT
CASSKKRGQPQHF
>TRBJ2-1|NA|TRBV11-2|TRBD2
TGTGCCAGCAGCTTAGATGGGACTAGTAGGAATGAGCAGTTCTTC
CASSLDGTSRNEQFF
>TRBJ1-5|NA|TRBV27|NA
TGTGCCAGCAGTTTTCTCAGGGGCCGGCAGCCCCAGCATTTT
CASSFLRGRQPQHF
>TRBJ2-7|NA|TRBV19|TRBD2
TGTGCCAGTAGGGGGGGTAGCGGGGTCTACGAGCAGTACTTC
CASRGGSGVYEQYF
>TRBJ1-1|NA|TRBV5-6|NA
TGTGCCAGCAGCTTGCTACAGCTTAACACTGAAGCTTTCTTT
CASSLLQLNTEAFF
>TRBJ1-2|NA|TRBV15|NA
TGTGCCACCAGCGGCCGGGGTTTTCCTAACTATGGCTACACCTTC
CATSGRGFPNYGYTF
>TRBJ1-5|NA|TRBV30|TRBD1
TGTGCCTGGAGTTTAACAGGGGGTAGTCAGCCCCAGCATTTT
CAWSLTGGSQPQHF
>TRBJ1-1|NA|TRBV7-7|NA
TGTGCCAGCAGCCTCCCCGGGCAGGGTGACACTGAAGCTTTCTTT
CASSLPGQGDTEAFF
>TRBJ2-1|NA|TRBV6-1|NA
TGTGCCAGCAGAGCCACCCTGAAGGAGCAGTTCTTC
CASRATLKEQFF
>TRBJ2-7|NA|TRBV5-5|NA
TGTGCCAGCAGCTTTGGGGGGTCCTACGAGCAGTACTTC
CASSFGGSYEQYF
>TRBJ2-1|once|TRBV19|TRBD2
TGTGCCAGTACCCTAGCGGGGGGGCCCAATGAGCAGTTCTTC
CASTLAGGPNEQFF
>TRBJ1-4|NA|TRBV7-2|TRBD1
TGTGCCAGCAGCGTGAACAGGGGCCGCTCTAATGAAAAACTGTTTTTT
CASSVNRGRSNEKLFF